This TCR beta chain stems from a study of cytomegalovirus exposure and HLA in healthy donors (dated by TCRdb to about 2017). For context, the study as a whole: An earlier analysis of some 600 of the donors reported approximately 300 Gb of sequence data and about 120 million unique TCR beta sequences obtained from about 180 million T cells. An early release covering roughly 640 HLA-typed donors comprised about 290 gigabases of sequencing data and tens of millions of unique TCR sequences. Of the roughly 400 genotyped donors, approximately 83% fell in the genetic ancestry cluster associated with self-reported Caucasian donors. The study was designed to test whether signatures of past pathogen exposure could be identified by cataloging public T cell receptors. The study used immunosequencing to profile the T cell repertoires of approximately 640 subjects and linked those repertoires to cytomegalovirus serostatus. Besides the first cohort of around 670 subjects, a separate validation cohort made up of over 100 different subjects was used. To predict cytomegalovirus infection status, the study combined high-throughput TCR immunosequencing, statistical association of individual TCRs with disease status, and machine learning. To study patterns of TCR occurrence, a later analysis re-analyzed previously published TCR beta repertoires from under 750 donors and added high-resolution HLA genotyping. In the later analysis, no new phenotypic data were used to find candidate immune exposures; instead, reliance was placed on TCR beta sequences and their occurrence across donors. An earlier analysis of several hundred of the donors applied high-throughput TCR beta sequencing to assess whether each TCR beta V gene segment acted as functional or pseudogenic. Donor age, sex, ethnicity and CMV serostatus were compiled alongside the repertoire data. In a later genetic analysis, genome-wide SNP genotypes for about 55% of the 666 donors were used, and that subset was treated as a discovery cohort. Every repertoire in the discovery cohort had been generated on one and the same sequencing platform. HLA typing included class I and class II loci at four-digit resolution. The number of donors typed differed by locus, with 629-630 for A, B, C, DRB1 and DQB1, 522 for DQA1, 600 to 610 for DPA1, and some 440 for DPB1. Because of strong linkage in the cohort, roughly 5 DR-DQ haplotypes were treated as single units for association and clustering. Among some 410 genotyped donors of the cohort, an average of roughly 230,000 unique TCR beta nucleotide sequences was sequenced per donor, of which roughly 18% were non-productive.

The cohort comprised fewer than 750 healthy bone marrow donors. All cohort members were sampled while nominally healthy, although unrecorded immune exposures were likely present. The donor was CMV seronegative and was included in the group of hundreds of seronegative cohort members. Each donor provided a peripheral blood sample, and peripheral blood mononuclear cells were used for TCR beta sequencing. The Qiagen DNeasy Blood Extraction Kit was used to extract genomic DNA from the blood cell samples. Clipping removes 6 bases from V and 6 bases from J, with 14 as the unmatched junction base count. Looking up the germline V gene yields CDR1 SGDLS and CDR2 YYNGEE. There are 17 amino acids in the CDR3, from cysteine to phenylalanine inclusive. Only the CDR3 part of the read is kept: 51 bases, read in frame from the first base. The paper as a whole reports these results and caveats: In a later analysis, some 18,000 TCR beta sequences were associated with specific HLA alleles at a false discovery rate of 0.05. A cluster of highly shared sequence variants was judged likely to be a technical artifact of the sequencing pipeline. A total of about 180 TCR beta chains were listed by the study as associated with cytomegalovirus. V-gene and J-gene trimming of TCR beta chains was associated with a missense DCLRE1C variant in a later genetic analysis, and the association was replicated in an independent cohort. The presence/absence analyses assumed that sequencing depth was roughly uniform across donors, and that assumption may not be true. The cohort was sequenced for TCR beta chains only, and without alpha or paired-chain data the features that could be detected were limited. In an earlier analysis of some 500 of the donors, most TCR beta V segments appeared in productive rearrangements about 87% or about 30% of the time, broadly matching IMGT annotations. A later analysis found that HLA-associated TCR beta chains were more clonally expanded and had lower generation probabilities than equally common non-associated chains. Linkage disequilibrium might explain the correlated functional status among segregating V segments, but an unknown experimental factor could not be ruled out. Assigning TCR associations to individual alleles was difficult when HLA alleles, especially DR and DQ, strongly co-occurred. A few of the identified cytomegalovirus-associated TCR beta chains were confirmed in vitro to be specific for cytomegalovirus antigens. Because HLA typing was missing for some donors at each locus, association tests included only the typed subset. The authors suggested that the approach could potentially be extended to other disease states and immunological phenotypes. In a later analysis, several top co-occurrence clusters were reported to appear linked to parvovirus B19, influenza, CMV and Epstein-Barr virus. In a later analysis, most CMV-associated TCR beta chains were found to appear HLA-restricted, with HLA associations seemingly driven largely by CMV exposure. Across donors, most TCR sequences were observed very rarely, whereas some public TCRs were present in many individuals. In both the original and validation cohorts, the classifier was reported to diagnose cytomegalovirus status with high specificity and sensitivity. A further reported finding was that TCR beta sequences accurately predicted the HLA-A and HLA-B alleles for most subjects in the first cohort. The 87-base-pair reads could not distinguish some IMGT-functional V segments, including TRBV6-2 and TRBV6-3, so those segments were excluded. Compared with the roughly 700-donor mean, donors in an Asian-associated ancestry cluster had fewer N-insertions in productive TCRs, according to a later genetic analysis. The earlier analysis of some 560 of the donors excluded around 17 rarely observed V segments, including chromosome 9 orphons, because counts were too low. In a later analysis, the rate of TCR association differed among HLA loci, with DRB1 alleles having the most associated TCRs and HLA-C alleles having the fewest. CMV serostatus was the only immune exposure information available for the cohort.

Libraries came from the immunoSEQ multiplex PCR assay. A mixture of 60 forward primers for TCR Vbeta segments and 13 reverse primers for TCR Jbeta segments was used in the multiplex PCR. The CDR3 region of rearranged TCR beta genes was amplified from genomic DNA with a multiplex PCR assay. On the Illumina HiSeq System, the amplified TCR beta libraries were sequenced as 87-base-pair reads. In the authors' own workflow: In a later analysis, tens of millions of unique TCR beta chains were counted across the roughly 610 repertoires, and roughly 11 million of these chains were shared by at least two donors. To remove PCR and sequencing errors, raw reads were error-corrected and collapsed into unique sequences using a nearest-neighbor algorithm that merged closely related sequences. V, D and J gene segments were assigned by aligning CDR3 sequences to IMGT reference sequences. Each retained sequence needed at least a six-nucleotide match to both a V gene segment and a J gene segment. Rearrangements were classified as productive when the CDR3 lacked stop codons and remained in frame with V and J, and all other rearrangements were classified as non-productive. Following IMGT convention, CDR3 was defined as the stretch from the second conserved V-encoded cysteine to the conserved J-encoded phenylalanine. Sequences without an unambiguous match to a single V gene segment were excluded from the earlier analysis of a few hundred of the donors. An earlier analysis of fewer than 750 of the donors called V segments functional above 56.7% productive rearrangements and segregating when the between-donor standard deviation exceeded 5%. A statistical classification framework was built to diagnose cytomegalovirus status from the catalog of TCR beta chain sequences. V and J gene assignment, in a later analysis, came from comparing TCR nucleotide sequences with IMGT/GENE-DB human TR gene sequences. Using the TCRdist pipeline, a later analysis assigned CDR3 sequences along with most-parsimonious VDJ recombination scenarios. A later analysis defined each TCR beta chain by its CDR3 amino acid sequence plus V-gene family, and excluded reads lacking a unique V-gene family. In a later analysis, fewer than 600 highly shared, low-generation-probability nucleotide sequences were removed to address suspected cross-contamination and a sequencing artifact. In a later analysis, a clonal expansion index was calculated for each public chain from normalized within-repertoire ranks of inferred template counts. A later analysis computed generation probabilities with a VDJ recombination model fitted to out-of-frame rearrangements, and checked the results against IGoR. Hypergeometric tests were used in a later analysis to score TCR-TCR, TCR-HLA and TCR-CMV co-occurrence, with a repertoire-size bias correction applied to the TCR pairs. To estimate false discovery rates, a later analysis permuted the HLA or CMV assignments 20 times. In a later analysis, co-occurring TCRs were grouped using DBSCAN, and TCRdist sequence similarity was added for clustering within HLA-allele-positive subsets. Repertoires with fewer than 30,000 or more than 120,000 public chains, plus five repertoires with anomalous nucleotide sharing, were excluded from co-occurrence clustering. The clones in this table, taken by TCRdb from immuneACCESS, are in-frame only. Not every clone is retained; where verified, under half of the shortfall comes from an unresolved V gene, and the cause of the rest is unknown. D and trimming were read from the DNA, whereas the V and J calls and clone size are those reported in that table. In this sample the table shows roughly 77,000 clones, about three quarters of which occur a single time. Of the sample, approximately 4.6% is held by the ten largest clones.

This clone was recorded once. The antigen it recognizes is unknown. Per-base qualities were not stored, and no clone one base away is much larger. The TCR comes from a middle-aged man in good health and CMV-seronegative. Sequencing was performed on PBMCs. This chain is built from TRBV9 and TRBJ2-3, and 12 junction bases match TRBD2. The CDR3 corresponds to CASNLQGGTSGYDTQYF. Read as DNA, the sequence is TGTGCCAGCAACCTACAGGGGGGGACTAGCGGGTACGATACGCAGTATTTT.